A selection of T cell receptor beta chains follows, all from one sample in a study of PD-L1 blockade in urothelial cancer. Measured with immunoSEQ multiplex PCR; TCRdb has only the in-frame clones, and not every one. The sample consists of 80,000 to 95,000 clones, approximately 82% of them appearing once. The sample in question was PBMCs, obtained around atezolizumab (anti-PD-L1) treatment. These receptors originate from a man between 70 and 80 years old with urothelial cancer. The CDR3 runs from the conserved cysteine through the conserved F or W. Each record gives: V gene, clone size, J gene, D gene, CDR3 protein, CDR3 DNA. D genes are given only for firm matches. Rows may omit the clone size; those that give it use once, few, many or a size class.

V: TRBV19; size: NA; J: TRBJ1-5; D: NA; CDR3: CASSIQGGQPQHF; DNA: TGTGCCAGTAGTATCCAGGGTGGACAGCCCCAGCATTTT
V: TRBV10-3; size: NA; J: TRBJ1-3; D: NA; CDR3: CAISQGGLSGNTIYF; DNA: TGTGCCATCTCCCAGGGTGGCCTCTCTGGAAACACCATATATTTT
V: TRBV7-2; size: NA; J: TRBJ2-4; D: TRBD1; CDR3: CASSPATGGAPNIQYF; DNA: TGTGCCAGCAGCCCAGCCACAGGGGGCGCCCCAAACATTCAGTACTTC
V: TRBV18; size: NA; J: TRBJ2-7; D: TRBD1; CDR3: CASSPPDRAGHEQYF; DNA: TGTGCCAGCTCACCACCGGACAGGGCCGGGCACGAGCAGTACTTC
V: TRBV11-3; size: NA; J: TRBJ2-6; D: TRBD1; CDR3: CASSFGTALSGANVLTF; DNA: TGTGCCAGCAGCTTCGGGACAGCCCTATCTGGGGCCAACGTCCTGACTTTC
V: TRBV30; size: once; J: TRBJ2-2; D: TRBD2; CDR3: CAWSGTSENTGELFF; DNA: TGTGCCTGGAGTGGGACTAGCGAGAACACCGGGGAGCTGTTTTTT
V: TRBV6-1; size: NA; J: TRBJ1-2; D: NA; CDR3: CASTLQEGYGYTF; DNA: TGTGCCAGCACTCTACAGGAGGGCTATGGCTACACCTTC
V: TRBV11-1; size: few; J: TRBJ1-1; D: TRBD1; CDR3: CASSSDRLNTEAFF; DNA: TGTGCCAGCAGCTCGGACAGGTTGAACACTGAAGCTTTCTTT
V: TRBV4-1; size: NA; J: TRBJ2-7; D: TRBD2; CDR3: CASSQPLTGTSGESGEQYF; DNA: TGCGCCAGCAGCCAACCACTAACCGGGACTAGCGGGGAGTCGGGAGAGCAGTACTTC
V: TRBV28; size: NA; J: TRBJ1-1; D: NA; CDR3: CASRNRAFTEAFF; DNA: TGTGCCAGCAGGAACAGGGCCTTCACTGAAGCTTTCTTT
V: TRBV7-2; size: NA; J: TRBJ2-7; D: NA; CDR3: CASSPAGHEQYF; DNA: TGTGCCAGCAGCCCTGCAGGGCACGAGCAGTACTTC
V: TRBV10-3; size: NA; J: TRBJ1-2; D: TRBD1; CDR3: CAIRGTGGKSGYTF; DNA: TGTGCCATCAGGGGGACAGGGGGCAAAAGTGGCTACACCTTC
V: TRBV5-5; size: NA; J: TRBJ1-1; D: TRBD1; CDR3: CASSSTGANTEAFF; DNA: TGTGCCAGCAGCTCGACAGGGGCGAACACTGAAGCTTTCTTT
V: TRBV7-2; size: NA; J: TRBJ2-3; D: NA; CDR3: CASSLELASDTQYF; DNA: TGTGCCAGCAGCTTAGAACTCGCCTCAGATACGCAGTATTTT
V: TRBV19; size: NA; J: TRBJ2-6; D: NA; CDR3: CASTEHRSGANVLTF; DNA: TGTGCCAGTACCGAACATCGATCTGGGGCCAACGTCCTGACTTTC
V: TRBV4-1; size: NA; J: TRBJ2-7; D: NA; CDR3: CASSQENYSSRDEQYF; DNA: TGCGCCAGCAGCCAAGAAAATTACTCCTCCAGGGACGAGCAGTACTTC
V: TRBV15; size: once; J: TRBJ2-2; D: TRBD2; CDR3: CATSRHGLAGGGDTGELFF; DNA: TGTGCCACCAGCAGACATGGACTAGCGGGAGGGGGTGACACCGGGGAGCTGTTTTTT
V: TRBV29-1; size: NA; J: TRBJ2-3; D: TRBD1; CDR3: CSAVGQALTDTQYF; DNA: TGCAGCGCCGTGGGACAGGCCCTGACAGATACGCAGTATTTT
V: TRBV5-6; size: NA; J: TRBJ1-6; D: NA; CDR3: CASSARGSGGSPLHF; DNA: TGTGCCAGCAGCGCGCGCGGGTCCGGCGGGTCACCCCTCCACTTT
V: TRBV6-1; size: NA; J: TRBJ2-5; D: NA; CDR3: CASSASGGRETQYF; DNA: TGTGCCAGCAGCGCTTCCGGGGGGCGGGAGACCCAGTACTTC
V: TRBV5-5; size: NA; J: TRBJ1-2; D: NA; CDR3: CASRPDGAGGYTF; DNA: TGTGCCAGCAGGCCTGATGGAGCAGGGGGCTACACCTTC
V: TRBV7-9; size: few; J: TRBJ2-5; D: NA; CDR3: CASSPRGEDQETQYF; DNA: TGTGCCAGCAGCCCCCGAGGGGAGGATCAAGAGACCCAGTACTTC
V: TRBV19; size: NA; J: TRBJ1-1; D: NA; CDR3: CASSSKQGGLNTEAFF; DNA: TGTGCCAGTAGTTCAAAACAGGGCGGGCTGAACACTGAAGCTTTCTTT
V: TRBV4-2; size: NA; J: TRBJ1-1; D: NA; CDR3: CASSQVGGGGTEAFF; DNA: TGTGCCAGCAGCCAAGTGGGTGGGGGAGGCACTGAAGCTTTCTTT
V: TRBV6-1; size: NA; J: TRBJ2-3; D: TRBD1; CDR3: CASRRDSITDTQYF; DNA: TGTGCCAGCAGAAGGGACAGTATCACAGATACGCAGTATTTT
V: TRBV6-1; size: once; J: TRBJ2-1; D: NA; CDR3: CASSEGGGGEQFF; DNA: TGTGCCAGCAGTGAGGGGGGAGGGGGTGAGCAGTTCTTC
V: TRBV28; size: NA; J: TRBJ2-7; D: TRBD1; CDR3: CASGYRDRVYEQYF; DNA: TGTGCCAGCGGGTACCGGGACAGAGTCTACGAGCAGTACTTC
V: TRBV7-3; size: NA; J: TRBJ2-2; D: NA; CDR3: CASSLTYDRNTGELFF; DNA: TGTGCCAGCAGCTTAACATACGACAGAAACACCGGGGAGCTGTTTTTT
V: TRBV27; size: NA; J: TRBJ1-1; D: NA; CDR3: CASSLDSVDTEAFF; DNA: TGTGCCAGCAGTTTGGACAGTGTCGACACTGAAGCTTTCTTT
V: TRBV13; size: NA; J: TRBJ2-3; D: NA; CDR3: CASSVTGIGTDTQYF; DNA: TGTGCCAGCAGCGTCACAGGGATTGGCACAGATACGCAGTATTTT
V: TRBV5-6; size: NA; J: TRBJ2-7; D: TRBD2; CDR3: CASTARTSGYSSYEQYF; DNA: TGTGCCAGCACCGCCCGGACTAGCGGTTACTCCTCCTACGAGCAGTACTTC
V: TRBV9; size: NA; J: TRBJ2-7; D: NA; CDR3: CASSVATGGDEQYF; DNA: TGTGCCAGCAGCGTAGCTACCGGAGGGGACGAGCAGTACTTC
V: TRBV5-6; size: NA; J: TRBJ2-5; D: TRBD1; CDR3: CASRGQGASETQYF; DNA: TGTGCCAGCAGGGGACAGGGGGCTTCAGAGACCCAGTACTTC
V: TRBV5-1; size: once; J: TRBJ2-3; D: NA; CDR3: CASSETDTQYF; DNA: TGCGCCAGCAGCGAGACAGATACGCAGTATTTT
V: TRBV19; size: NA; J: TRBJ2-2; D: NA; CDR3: CASSIGAGGELFF; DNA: TGTGCCAGTAGTATCGGGGCGGGAGGGGAGCTGTTTTTT
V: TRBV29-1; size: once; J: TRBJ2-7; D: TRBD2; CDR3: CSVVRLAGVEQYF; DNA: TGCAGCGTTGTAAGACTAGCGGGAGTTGAGCAGTACTTC
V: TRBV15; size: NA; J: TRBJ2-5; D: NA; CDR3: CATSRDRASETQYF; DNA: TGTGCCACCAGCAGAGACAGGGCGTCAGAGACCCAGTACTTC
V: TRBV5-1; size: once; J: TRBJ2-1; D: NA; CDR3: CASGGAGELYNEQFF; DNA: TGCGCCAGTGGGGGGGCGGGAGAGTTGTACAATGAGCAGTTCTTC
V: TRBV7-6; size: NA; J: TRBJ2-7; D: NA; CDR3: CASSSYTDSYEQYF; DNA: TGTGCCAGCAGCTCTTATACAGATTCCTACGAGCAGTACTTC
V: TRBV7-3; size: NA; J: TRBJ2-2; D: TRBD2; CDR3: CASSLTSGGSTGELFF; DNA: TGTGCCAGCAGCTTAACGTCCGGGGGGAGCACCGGGGAGCTGTTTTTT
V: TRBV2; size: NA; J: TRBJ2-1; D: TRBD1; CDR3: CASTPGGASSYNEQFF; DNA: TGTGCCAGCACCCCAGGGGGCGCGAGCTCCTACAATGAGCAGTTCTTC
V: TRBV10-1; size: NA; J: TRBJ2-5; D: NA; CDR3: CASSESTGQETQYF; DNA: TGCGCCAGCAGTGAGTCAACAGGACAAGAGACCCAGTACTTC